This T cell receptor (beta chain) emerged from a study of regulatory T cells in long-lasting Graves disease. V trimming: 5 bases; J trimming: 7 bases; junction bases outside the gene matches: 11. CDR1 is LNHDA, CDR2 SQIVND, per germline (reference sequence). The CDR3 spans 15 residues. The time point was: persistent/refractory GD, antithyroid drugs over 5 years with positive TRAb. Researchers made the TCR library from RNA that was extracted from PBMCs. This clonotype was seen more than once but under ten times. Its matching antigen is unknown. According to the study, TCR beta libraries were built with iRepertoire HTBI primers and CDR3-region Arm-PCR. One entry per CDR3 protein, called by TCRdb with MiXCR from the multiplex PCR reads. Of some 370,000 distinct CDR3 sequences in the sample, around 21% were seen once. Study results and caveats: Favored gene segments in persistent disease were TRBV28, TRBJ1-2 and TRBJ2-5.

This material consisted of peripheral blood mononuclear cells (PBMCs), taken when the disease was refractory, from a patient treated with antithyroid drugs. This receptor was identified in a female donor with Graves disease. The chain joins TRBV19 to TRBJ1-5; TRBD1 matches at 7 bases. The CDR3 region has the DNA TGTGCCAGTAGTCAAGACAGGGCACCATCCCAGCCCCAGCATTTT. It codes for CASSQDRAPSQPQHF.